What follows are 9 T cell receptor beta chains derived from one specimen sequenced in a study of breast tumors, draining lymph nodes, adjacent tissues (dated by TCRdb to 2016 to 2017). The axillary draining lymph nodes of breast cancer patients were the source of the lymph node samples. Library creation used multiplex PCR. Sequencing instrument: Illumina HiSeq 2000. The raw public reads went through TCRdb reprocessing: fastp at Q25, MiXCR clone calling, in-frame beta chains kept. Rows with a matching CDR3 protein are joined into one entry that keeps the most common DNA and genes. The sample table shows around 170,000 distinct CDR3 sequences, and approximately 30% are seen once. Roughly 4.3% of the sample comes from the top ten. Sequenced material: axillary lymph node tissue. These TCRs come from a female donor with breast cancer. Some clones in this sample may be carry-over from other donors' samples.

Note on this clonotype: This is likely a read error, given that the CDR3 carries no conserved phenylalanine or tryptophan at its end. The DNA is left out, because the CDR3 cannot be placed on it with certainty; the CDR3 is given as TCRdb lists it. The rearrangement links TRBV19 to TRBJ2-5; no DNA check was done on the table's D call, TRBD1. Germline assignment: CDR1 LNHDA and CDR2 SQIVND (reference sequence). The CDR3 is 17 residues long, ends included. The CDR3 loop reads CASSMGSGGPYQETQSL.

This clonotype was counted only a few times. The rearrangement links TRBV6-5 to TRBJ2-4, with 9 bases identical to TRBD1. The CDR3 has 15 residues. J gave up 7 bases and V 0 bases, and 4 bases lay outside the gene matches. Germline V gives CDR1 MNHEY, CDR2 SVGAGI. The CDR3 DNA follows: TGTGCCAGCAGTTACTCAGGGACAGGGAGGAACATTCAGTACTTC. As protein: CASSYSGTGRNIQYF.

V usage is TRBV14 and J usage is TRBJ1-1, with TRBD1 matching 7 bases. Germline-derived CDR1 and CDR2 are SGHDN and FVKESK. With 0 bases clipped from V and 4 bases from J, the junction kept 8 bases outside the gene matches. The CDR3 is 16 residues long. CDR3 coding DNA: TGTGCCAGCAGCCAAGATCGGGGACAGTGGGTCACTGAAGCTTTCTTT. It encodes CASSQDRGQWVTEAFF.

The chain uses TRBV12-3 or TRBV12-4 and TRBJ1-5, with 7 bases matching TRBD1. The CDR3 length is 17 residues. J gave up 9 bases and V 3 bases, and 17 bases lay outside the gene matches. The CDR3 DNA follows: TGTGCCAGCAGTTTCGGCGCCCAGGGGGTGAGGGGCTCGCCCCAGCATTTT. Translated: CASSFGAQGVRGSPQHF.

This clonotype came up many times. The junction does not match germline at one end; this may be a read error. The V gene is TRBV7-7, the J gene TRBJ2-2, with 12 positions matching TRBD2. CDR3 length: 15 residues. The germline CDR1 and CDR2 sequences are SSHAT and FNYEAQ (reference sequence). CDR3 residues: CASSALAGGPGELFF. In nucleotides, the CDR3 is TGTGCTAGCAGCGCTCTAGCGGGGGGGCCCGGGGAGCTGTTTTTT.

This clonotype was detected ten times or more. V gene TRBV30 combines with J gene TRBJ1-5, with 8 bases identical to TRBD1. The CDR3 is 13 residues long. Germline CDR1 and CDR2: GTSNPN and SVGIG (reference sequence). V shed 0 bases, J shed 5 bases, and the junction held 0 bases outside the gene matches. CDR3 sequence (DNA): TGTGCCTGGAGTGTACAGGGGGATCAGCCCCAGCATTTT. It yields the protein CAWSVQGDQPQHF. Complete variable domain (other parts from reference TRBV30 and TRBJ1-5): SQTIHQWPATLVQPVGSPLSLECTVEGTSNPNLYWYRQAAGRGLQLLFYSVGIGQISSEVPQNLSASRPQDRQFILSSKKLLLSDSGFYLCAWSVQGDQPQHFGDGTRLSIL.

This clonotype was recorded at least ten times. The chain is built from TRBV5-4 and TRBJ2-1; 12 positions agree with TRBD2. V gave up 4 bases and J gave up 5 bases; unmatched junction bases: 10. The length of the CDR3 is 17 residues. The germline gives CDR1 SGHNT, CDR2 YYREEE (reference sequence). The CDR3 DNA follows: TGTGCCAGCAGCCACCCTAGCGGGGGGGCGGGGAACAATGAGCAGTTCTTC. It translates to CASSHPSGGAGNNEQFF.

In its sample, this clonotype was seen many times. The rearrangement links TRBV11-3 to TRBJ2-1, with 12 nucleotides matching TRBD2. CDR3 size: 17 residues. Germline trimming cut 5 bases from V and 7 bases from J; bases unmatched to any gene: 12. Germline lookup yields CDR1 SGHNT and CDR2 YENEEA. The CDR3 DNA reads TGTGCCAGCAGCGCCCGGACTAGCGGGGCGCTTTATAATGAGCAGTTCTTC. Its protein is CASSARTSGALYNEQFF.

This clonotype was detected many times. The chain couples TRBV19 to TRBJ2-2; D might be TRBD2 (6 bases). The germline CDR1 and CDR2 sequences are LNHDA and SQIVND (reference sequence). This CDR3 region has 15 residues. The ends were cut back, 3 bases at V and 3 bases at J, with 11 bases in the middle. The CDR3 reads CASSMWGDDTGELFF. The CDR3 DNA is TGTGCCAGTAGTATGTGGGGGGATGACACCGGGGAGCTGTTTTTT. The complete variable domain, with remaining parts taken from reference TRBV19 and TRBJ2-2, reads DGGITQSPKYLFRKEGQNVTLSCEQNLNHDAMYWYRQDPGQGLRLIYYSQIVNDFQKGDIAEGYSVSREKKESFPLTVTSAQKNPTAFYLCASSMWGDDTGELFFGEGSRLTVL.